This TCR beta chain was sequenced in a study of CD8+ T cells in alopecia areata. RNA was isolated and reverse transcribed to cDNA, the sequencing template. TCRdb keeps only in-frame clones here, not all; method: immunoSEQ multiplex PCR. The table shows 65,000 to 75,000 clones, with 40% to 50% occurring only once. This clone was recorded a few times. Germline V gives CDR1 SGHAT, CDR2 FQNNGV. CDR3 size: 14 residues. V was cut by 5 bases and J by 4 bases, with 15 bases left in between. Sequences were derived from CD8+ T cells sorted from blood, sampled at week 0. The TCR sequence derives from a human donor with alopecia areata. The chain is built from TRBV11-2 and TRBJ2-7, with D possibly matching TRBD1 (5 bases). The CDR3 sequence is CASSPSYQGYEQYF. CDR3 nucleotide sequence: TGTGCCAGCAGCCCATCCTATCAGGGTTACGAGCAGTACTTC.